The sequence of this TCR beta chain was determined in a study of blood T cell repertoires in COVID-19 (dated by TCRdb to 2019 to 2021). With regard to the full study: Samples covering the acute and convalescent phases of COVID-19 were provided by collaborators in the United States, Italy and Spain. The prospective study material was composed of cDNA or gDNA derived from T cells, B-cell-depleted T cells, or PBMCs. Subjects who had been exposed to COVID-19, were actively infected with it, or had recovered from it provided the deeply sampled blood TCRbeta repertoires that made up the dataset. A freely available public database, intended as a resource for researchers studying the immune response to SARS-CoV-2, is where the repertoires were released. Samples were obtained from the ongoing ImmuneRACE study (first 160 participants) and from about 1,300 subjects provided by 6 global collaborators. A de-identified subject ID, COVID-19 status, age in years and sex were almost always included in the sample metadata. Where HLA class I and class II types were available, the types were taken from metadata supplied by the sample provider, not from assay-based typing. What the research found in general, with its limitations: How much clinical and demographic metadata was included differed by source and by participant, and the metadata was provided uncurated.

V and J are trimmed by 5 bases and 4 bases, and the gene matches miss 1 base of the junction. The germline V gene provides CDR1 MDHEN and CDR2 SYDVKM. From the cysteine up to the phenylalanine, the CDR3 has a length of 12 residues. Just CDR3 DNA is preserved here, 36 bases in frame from base 1. For this clone: Its recognized antigen is unknown. The input lacks base qualities; no much larger clone sits a single base away. Other nucleotide sequences in the sample specify the same CDR3.

Participants in the prospective study were enrolled through a virtual design, were aged roughly 18 to 100 years, and lived in roughly 25 United States geographic areas. In the prospective study, participants were assigned to cohorts based on the clinical history participants reported in a screening survey and a study questionnaire. A participant counted as exposed if, within 2 weeks of entering the study, that participant had been in contact with someone who had a PCR-confirmed or clinician-diagnosed COVID-19 case. Each participant in the prospective study had whole blood, serum and a nasopharyngeal or oropharyngeal swab collected by mobile phlebotomists. Over a roughly 2-month period, participants in the prospective study had the option of providing additional blood draws and questionnaires. Before DNA extraction, prospective study blood samples were shipped either frozen or at room temperature.

The immunoSEQ Assay, a bias-controlled multiplex PCR, was used to amplify TCRbeta CDR3 regions from genomic DNA. Regarding the original processing steps: Within the assay, amplification of reference gene primers was used to estimate how many nucleated cells each sample contained. To quantify the absolute abundance of each unique TCRbeta CDR3 rearrangement, sequence reads were collapsed and filtered. Productive Simpson clonality was computed per sample as the square root of Simpson's diversity index over productive rearrangements. TCRdb retrieved this table from immuneACCESS and kept in-frame rearrangements only. Not all clones are present; in checked studies, unresolved V genes account for under half, and no reason is known for the remainder. The DNA was the basis for D and trimming; V, J and clone size are from that table. The sample records 360,000 or so clones, about 90% of which are singletons. Under 1.2% of the sample comes from the top ten.

The sequenced sample was PBMCs or T cells enriched from blood (not recorded which). Here the chain combines TRBV28 and TRBJ1-2, with 7 junctional bases fitting TRBD1. The clonotype was recovered from a woman in her twenties or thirties who had been exposed to COVID-19. The bases read TGTGCCAGCAGTACAGGGGTCTATGGCTACACCTTC. This gives the protein CASSTGVYGYTF.